This T cell receptor beta chain was profiled in a study of control samples from healthy donors and cancer patients. Produced via immunoSEQ multiplex PCR; TCRdb's table is partial and in-frame only. The table shows roughly 150,000 clones, with 85% to 90% occurring only once. On this clone itself: The junction does not match germline at one end; this may be a read error. This specimen includes other DNA sequences encoding the same CDR3.

The CDR3 sequence is 14 residues long. Looked up from germline, CDR1 is SGHTA and CDR2 is FQGNSA. The V and J genes are TRBV7-2 and TRBJ2-3; D remains ambiguous. This receptor was obtained from a young man in good health. Sequencing was carried out using blood. CDR3 sequence (DNA): TGCGCCAGCACCTTTGAAGGATACCTGGTAACGCAGTATTTT. It yields the protein CASTFEGYLVTQYF.